This T cell receptor (beta chain) was found in a study of cytomegalovirus exposure and HLA in healthy donors. Study-level points and caveats: There were about 160 TCR beta chains listed as cytomegalovirus-associated.

Researchers ran the PCR with 60 Vbeta and 13 Jbeta primers. The repertoire was sequenced with immunoSEQ multiplex PCR; TCRdb's copy has only in-frame clones and lacks some. Among 120,000 to 150,000 clones listed, around 75% were seen once. On this clone: The target antigen is unknown.

The CDR3 is 15 residues long. Germline CDR1 is MNHNS and CDR2 is SASEGT. Between the trimmed V and J ends, which lost 4 bases and 9 bases, there was a span of 19 bases. The sequenced sample was PBMCs. This chain connects TRBV6-1 to TRBJ2-1, with TRBD2 as a possible D gene (6 bases). This receptor was taken from a woman aged 25 to 39 in good health and CMV-seronegative. CDR3 sequence: CASSVRLGSSSEQFF. DNA for the CDR3: TGTGCCAGCAGTGTCAGACTAGGGTCTTCCTCTGAGCAGTTCTTC.